This record covers a single T cell receptor (beta chain). As yet, its antigen is unknown. This specimen belongs to a study of beta chain features in type 1 diabetes. The study reverse transcribed the entire isolated RNA, so it sequenced expressed TCRB transcripts. Roughly 3.5 million reads per sample were averaged for naive, central memory and regulatory samples. The table came from immunoSEQ multiplex PCR; TCRdb's copy has only in-frame clones and leaves some out. The sample yields about 640,000 clones, about an eighth seen once. The germline CDR1 and CDR2 sequences are SGHDT and YYEEEE. CDR3 length equals 14 residues. Trimming pared 0 bases from V and 4 bases from J, leaving 8 bases between. Study-wide points: A moderate, significant TCRB CDR3 shortening appeared in type 1 diabetes across four CD4+ subsets.

The sequenced sample consisted of naive CD4+ T cells from blood. The chain employs TRBV5-6 and TRBJ1-5; maybe TRBD1 (5 bases). This clonotype was obtained from a man aged 25 to 40 with type 1 diabetes. CDR3 in amino acids: CASSLASGNQPQHF. The DNA of the CDR3 is TGTGCCAGCAGCTTGGCGTCAGGGAATCAGCCCCAGCATTTT.